This TCR beta chain was profiled in a study of vaccination and CD4 T cells after COVID-19. The sample holds one count of this clonotype. Antigen: not known. The germline V gene has CDR1 MNHEY and CDR2 SMNVEV (reference sequence). V lost 3 bases, J lost 9 bases, and 21 bases lay in between. The CDR3 loop spans 15 amino acids. Treatment of the sample: 10-day PBMC culture with coronavirus spike peptide pools or control peptides (ViraFEST assay). CD4+ T cells of the unexposed donor were collected before the COVID-19 pandemic (2011-2018). Once obtained from cultured CD4+ T cells, the DNA was sequenced using the Oncomine TCR Beta short-read assay. Using the QIAamp micro DNA kit, genomic DNA was extracted from the CD4+ T cells that had been cultured. TCRdb processed the PCR reads anew with MiXCR; each CDR3 protein has one entry. The table shows 7,000 or so distinct CDR3 sequences, with around 33% occurring only once.

The source material was CD4+ T cells from blood, cultured in vitro. V is TRBV27 and J is TRBJ2-7; a weak D match, TRBD2 (7 bases). The TCR was taken from a human donor in good health. This chain's CDR3 is CASSFRGGYKGGQYF. For the CDR3, the DNA is TGTGCCAGCAGTTTTCGCGGGGGCTACAAAGGAGGGCAGTACTTC.